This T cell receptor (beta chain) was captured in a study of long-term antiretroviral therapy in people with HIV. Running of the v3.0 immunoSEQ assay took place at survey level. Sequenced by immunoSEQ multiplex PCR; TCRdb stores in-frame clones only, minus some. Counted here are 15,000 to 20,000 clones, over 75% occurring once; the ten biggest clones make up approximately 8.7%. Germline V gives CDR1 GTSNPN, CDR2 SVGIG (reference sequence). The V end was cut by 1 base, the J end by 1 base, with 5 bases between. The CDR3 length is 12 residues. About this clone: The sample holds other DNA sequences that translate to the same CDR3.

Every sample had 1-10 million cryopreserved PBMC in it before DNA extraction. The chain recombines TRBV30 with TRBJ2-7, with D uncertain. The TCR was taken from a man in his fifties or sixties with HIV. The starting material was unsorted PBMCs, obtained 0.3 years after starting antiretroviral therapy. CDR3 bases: TGTGCCTGGAGTGGGGGATCCTACGAGCAGTACTTC. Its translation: CAWSGGSYEQYF. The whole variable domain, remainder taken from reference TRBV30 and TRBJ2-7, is SQTIHQWPATLVQPVGSPLSLECTVEGTSNPNLYWYRQAAGRGLQLLFYSVGIGQISSEVPQNLSASRPQDRQFILSSKKLLLSDSGFYLCAWSGGSYEQYFGPGTRLTVT.